This T cell receptor beta chain came from a study of Graves' ophthalmopathy and Graves' hyperthyroidism. Study-wide findings and caveats: Most clonotypes expanded in thyroid above 0.001 frequency were present in blood too. Cross-validated, the 13-signature model showed 87.88%/81.08% sensitivity/specificity, and 80%/75% in the test set.

This clonotype was picked up many times. Its antigen is not identified. Amplifying from RNA transcripts, the study obtained TCR beta CDR3 regions. The first-round RT-PCR employed HTBI primers together with the Qiagen OneStep RT-PCR kit. A multiplex PCR was then performed as the second round. Via MiXCR, TCRdb re-called the multiplex PCR reads, giving one row per CDR3 protein. The profile shows about 1.2 million distinct CDR3 sequences, about two fifths of them singletons. Germline V gives CDR1 DFQATT, CDR2 SNEGSKA (reference sequence). V shed 1 base and J 2 bases; nucleotides not matched to a gene: 1. The CDR3 has 14 amino acids. Clinical symptoms, serum thyroxine, TRAb, thyroid ultrasound and orbital computed tomography were relied on for diagnosis.

The source is an adult man with Graves' hyperthyroidism. Sequenced material: peripheral blood or thyroid tissue (not recorded which). The chain links TRBV20-1 to TRBJ1-2, with TRBD1 identical over 10 bases. The CDR3 is CSARAGQGNYGYTF. The CDR3 region has the DNA TGCAGTGCTAGAGCGGGACAGGGGAACTATGGCTACACCTTC.